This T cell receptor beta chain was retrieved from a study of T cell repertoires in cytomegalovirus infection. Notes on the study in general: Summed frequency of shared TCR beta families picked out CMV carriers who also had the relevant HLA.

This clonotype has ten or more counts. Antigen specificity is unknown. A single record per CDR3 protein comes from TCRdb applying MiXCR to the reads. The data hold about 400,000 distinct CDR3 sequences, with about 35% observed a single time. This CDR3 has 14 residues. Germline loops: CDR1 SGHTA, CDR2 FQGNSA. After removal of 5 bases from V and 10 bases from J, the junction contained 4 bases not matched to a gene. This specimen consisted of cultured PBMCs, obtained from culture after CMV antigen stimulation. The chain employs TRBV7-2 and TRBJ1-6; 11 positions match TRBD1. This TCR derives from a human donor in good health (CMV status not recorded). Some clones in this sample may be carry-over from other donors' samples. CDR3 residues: CASSPGQGASPLHF. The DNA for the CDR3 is TGTGCCAGCAGCCCAGGACAGGGGGCCTCACCCCTCCACTTT.